The rows below give T cell receptor beta chains drawn from one sample of a study of blood T cells in healthy people across ages. TCRdb fed the 5' RACE reads into MiXCR, producing one record per CDR3 protein. This sample has roughly 900,000 distinct CDR3 sequences; roughly 43% occur once, and the top ten carry under 15%. The specimen sequenced was blood. The receptor source for this set is a man younger than 45 in good health. The CDR3 runs from the conserved cysteine through the conserved F or W. A D gene is named only where the DNA matches it firmly. Clone size appears in some rows only: once, few, many, or a class for an expanded clone.

V gene	D gene	clone size	J gene	CDR3 protein	CDR3 DNA
TRBV29-1	.	.	TRBJ2-1	CSVEVWEGAYNEQFF	TGCAGCGTTGAAGTATGGGAGGGGGCATACAATGAGCAGTTCTTC
TRBV4-1	TRBD1	few	TRBJ2-5	CASSPQGQGIPETQYF	TGCGCCAGCAGCCCCCAGGGACAGGGGATCCCAGAGACCCAGTACTTC
TRBV12-3/TRBV12-4	.	.	TRBJ2-1	CASSEIGVARYNEQFF	TGTGCCAGCAGTGAAATAGGGGTAGCCAGGTACAATGAGCAGTTCTTC
TRBV4-2	.	once	TRBJ2-7	CACSQGGGSYEQYF	TGTGCCTGCAGCCAAGGAGGCGGCTCCTACGAGCAGTACTTC
TRBV4-2	.	few	TRBJ2-7	CASSQDRYEEQYF	TGTGCCAGCAGCCAAGACCGTTATGAGGAGCAGTACTTC
TRBV20-1	TRBD2	few	TRBJ2-4	CSAKTSGTGEQYF	TGCAGTGCTAAGACTAGCGGGACTGGGGAGCAGTACTTC
TRBV12-3/TRBV12-4	.	.	TRBJ1-2	CASSSLAAGSYGYTF	TGTGCCAGCAGCTCACTTGCTGCAGGCTCCTATGGCTACACCTTC
TRBV7-2	.	few	TRBJ1-6	CASSTSRVQGTHSPLHF	TGTGCCAGCAGTACTTCTAGGGTGCAGGGCACTCATTCACCCCTCCACTTT
TRBV28	.	few	TRBJ2-7	CASSLLGHEQYF	TGTGCCAGCAGTTTGCTCGGTCACGAGCAGTACTTC
TRBV6-6	.	.	TRBJ1-2	CASSPREAGGYTF	TGTGCCAGCAGCCCCAGGGAGGCGGGGGGCTACACCTTC
TRBV28	.	.	TRBJ2-7	CASSRTDIYEQYF	TGTGCCAGCAGTCGGACAGATATTTACGAGCAGTACTTC
TRBV5-1	TRBD1	.	TRBJ1-4	CACGTENNEKLFF	TGCGCCTGCGGGACAGAAAATAATGAAAAACTGTTTTTT
TRBV2	.	.	TRBJ2-1	CASSDLGLNEQFF	TGTGCCAGCAGTGATTTAGGTCTCAATGAGCAGTTCTTC
TRBV12-3/TRBV12-4	.	few	TRBJ2-7	CASSFRTPPYEQYF	TGTGCCAGCAGTTTCAGGACCCCACCCTACGAGCAGTACTTC
TRBV12-3/TRBV12-4	TRBD1	few	TRBJ1-2	CASSSGTDNYGYTF	TGTGCCAGCAGTTCCGGGACAGATAACTATGGCTACACCTTC
TRBV3-1	.	.	TRBJ2-4	CASSQEGGAKNIQYF	TGTGCCAGCAGCCAAGAAGGGGGAGCAAAAAACATTCAGTACTTC
TRBV4-3	TRBD1	few	TRBJ2-7	CASSQDREPSYEQYF	TGCGCCAGCAGCCAGGACAGGGAACCCTCCTACGAGCAGTACTTC
TRBV4-1	TRBD2	.	TRBJ2-3	CASSRSSGATDTQYF	TGCGCCAGCAGCCGATCTAGCGGGGCCACAGATACGCAGTATTTT
TRBV4-1	.	.	TRBJ2-1	CASSQGWMVSVGEYNEQFF	TGCGCCAGCAGCCAAGGTTGGATGGTATCAGTGGGGGAGTACAATGAGCAGTTCTTC
TRBV29-1	.	few	TRBJ1-4	CSGGANEKLFF	TGCAGCGGTGGGGCTAATGAAAAACTGTTTTTT
TRBV7-9	TRBD1	.	TRBJ1-2	CASSFRTDRMEGYTF	TGTGCCAGCAGCTTTCGCACGGACAGGATGGAGGGCTACACCTTC
TRBV10-3	.	.	TRBJ2-7	CAISEVGAGGTNEQYF	TGTGCCATCAGTGAAGTCGGGGCAGGAGGGACAAACGAGCAGTACTTC
TRBV12-3/TRBV12-4	.	.	TRBJ2-3	CASSSQDDLSTSTDTQYF	TGTGCCAGCAGTTCGCAAGACGATTTATCAACTAGCACAGATACGCAGTATTTT
TRBV29-1	.	.	TRBJ1-1	CSGAGGPNTEAFF	TGCAGCGGGGCGGGGGGGCCGAACACTGAAGCTTTCTTT
TRBV9	TRBD1	few	TRBJ2-1	CASSARQGGRNEQFF	TGTGCCAGCAGCGCTAGACAGGGGGGACGAAATGAGCAGTTCTTC
TRBV5-1	.	few	TRBJ2-7	CASSQGRTNGYEQYF	TGCGCCAGCAGCCAAGGACGGACCAATGGGTACGAGCAGTACTTC
TRBV7-2	.	few	TRBJ2-3	CASSLGPNRNTDTQYF	TGTGCCAGCAGCTTAGGCCCGAACAGGAACACAGATACGCAGTATTTT
TRBV29-1	.	.	TRBJ2-6	CSVAPSGANVLTF	TGCAGCGTTGCTCCATCTGGGGCCAACGTCCTGACTTTC
TRBV11-3	.	.	TRBJ2-3	CASSLLTLASTDTQYF	TGTGCCAGCAGCTTACTGACCCTCGCTAGCACAGATACGCAGTATTTT
TRBV20-1	TRBD1	.	TRBJ2-7	CSLETRQGATNEQYF	TGCAGCCTAGAAACCAGACAGGGGGCAACCAACGAGCAGTACTTC
TRBV5-1	TRBD1	.	TRBJ2-5	CASGADRGARETQYF	TGCGCCAGCGGCGCAGACAGGGGCGCCCGGGAGACCCAGTACTTC
TRBV9	.	few	TRBJ1-6	CASSVTGLDSPLHF	TGTGCCAGCAGCGTTACAGGGCTAGATTCACCCCTCCACTTT
TRBV6-5	TRBD1	few	TRBJ1-4	CASSYESGQVASEKLFF	TGTGCCAGCAGTTACGAAAGCGGACAGGTTGCCAGTGAAAAACTGTTTTTT
TRBV10-3	TRBD1	many	TRBJ2-7	CAISTGTGVGYEQYF	TGTGCCATCAGTACCGGGACAGGGGTGGGTTACGAGCAGTACTTC
TRBV7-2	.	few	TRBJ2-1	CASSDDSVSYNEQFF	TGTGCCAGCAGCGACGATAGCGTCTCCTACAATGAGCAGTTCTTC
TRBV29-1	.	.	TRBJ2-7	CSVQKGGYGEQYF	TGCAGCGTCCAAAAGGGCGGGTACGGCGAGCAGTACTTC
TRBV7-9	.	few	TRBJ2-7	CASSLGTTSDEQYF	TGTGCCAGCAGCTTAGGGACCACCTCTGACGAGCAGTACTTC
TRBV2	.	.	TRBJ2-7	CASNRGGIKYEQYF	TGTGCCAGCAACAGGGGAGGAATTAAGTACGAGCAGTACTTC
TRBV6-2/TRBV6-3	.	few	TRBJ2-1	CASSYILVTHNEQFF	TGTGCCAGTAGTTACATATTAGTGACCCACAATGAGCAGTTCTTC
TRBV5-6	TRBD1	few	TRBJ2-7	CASSVTGTAYEQYF	TGTGCCAGCAGCGTGACCGGGACAGCCTACGAGCAGTACTTC
TRBV29-1	.	few	TRBJ2-7	CSAQEGVYEQYF	TGCAGCGCCCAGGAGGGGGTCTACGAGCAGTACTTC
TRBV25-1	TRBD2	few	TRBJ2-1	CASSPNRGGYNEQFF	TGTGCCAGCAGTCCCAACCGCGGGGGCTACAATGAGCAGTTCTTC
TRBV11-2	TRBD2	.	TRBJ2-5	CASSLVRGRGIRETQYF	TGTGCCAGCAGCTTAGTCCGAGGGCGGGGGATCCGAGAGACCCAGTACTTC
TRBV9	TRBD2	.	TRBJ2-3	CASTMTSGGTSTDTQYF	TGTGCCAGCACCATGACTAGCGGGGGAACTAGCACGGATACGCAGTATTTT
TRBV6-2/TRBV6-3	.	.	TRBJ2-5	CASSQPAALETQYF	TGTGCCAGCAGCCAACCGGCAGCGCTCGAGACCCAGTACTTC
TRBV5-1	TRBD2	few	TRBJ2-7	CASSLGRGNSYEQYF	TGCGCCAGCAGCTTGGGGCGGGGGAACTCCTACGAGCAGTACTTC
TRBV5-6	.	.	TRBJ2-3	CASEAWDSPSTDTQYF	TGTGCCAGTGAGGCCTGGGACTCCCCTAGCACAGATACGCAGTATTTT
TRBV11-3	.	.	TRBJ2-2	CASSLVGTSGELFF	TGTGCCAGCAGCTTAGTGGGCACCTCCGGGGAGCTGTTTTTT
TRBV20-1	TRBD2	few	TRBJ2-3	CSARHTSGASTDTQYF	TGCAGTGCTCGACACACTAGCGGCGCTAGCACAGATACGCAGTATTTT
TRBV7-3	TRBD2	.	TRBJ2-5	CASSPLGGGYQETQYF	TGTGCCAGCAGCCCCCTTGGGGGGGGGTACCAAGAGACCCAGTACTTC
TRBV29-1	.	.	TRBJ1-2	CSVGIGISTGYTF	TGCAGCGTTGGAATAGGGATATCGACCGGCTACACCTTC
TRBV24-1	.	.	TRBJ2-1	CATSDLDSNEQFF	TGTGCCACCAGTGACCTGGACAGCAATGAGCAGTTCTTC
TRBV11-2	.	few	TRBJ1-5	CASSLGGHPNQPQHF	TGTGCCAGCAGCTTAGGGGGGCACCCCAATCAGCCCCAGCATTTT
TRBV12-3/TRBV12-4	.	.	TRBJ2-3	CASSETARVASTSDTQYF	TGTGCCAGCAGTGAAACCGCACGGGTAGCGAGTACCTCAGATACGCAGTATTTT
TRBV18	.	.	TRBJ2-7	CASSPPGRGTYEQYF	TGTGCCAGCTCACCTCCCGGCAGGGGCACCTACGAGCAGTACTTC
TRBV15	.	.	TRBJ1-5	CATSRPVQPQHF	TGTGCCACCAGCAGACCGGTTCAGCCCCAGCATTTT